The subject of this entry is one TCR beta chain. The data originate from a study of T cells after yellow fever vaccination. Using its own MiXCR run on the 5' RACE reads, TCRdb lists one record per CDR3 protein. The top ten hold 3% to 3.5% of the sample, which has 300,000 to 350,000 distinct CDR3 sequences, approximately 12% seen once. V lost 0 bases, J lost 4 bases, and 11 bases lay in between. The CDR3 is 15 residues long. CDR1 is LGHNA and CDR2 is YSLEER in the germline V gene. The chain has TRBV4-3 and TRBJ2-3, with D possibly called TRBD1 or TRBD2 (5 bases each). The sequence was collected from a man aged 18 to 35 who received the YFV17D yellow fever vaccine. The source material was CD4+ T cells sorted from PBMCs, sampled 45 days after the yellow fever booster vaccination. The DNA of the CDR3 is TGCGCCAGCAGCCAAGATCCGGGACGGCCAGATACGCAGTATTTT. It encodes CASSQDPGRPDTQYF.